Listed here are 30 T cell receptor beta chains from one sample, sequenced in a study of T cells in women clearing cervical HPV infection. Using immunoSEQ multiplex PCR, the repertoire was profiled, and TCRdb retains in-frame clones only, with some absent. The sample table sets out tens of thousands of clones. Sequencing used blood buffy coat. The origin of the receptors is a woman between 18 and 70 years old with a cervical HPV16 infection that either progressed to CIN3+ or cleared (not recorded which).

On this clone: The sequence runs out 3 residues before the end of the CDR3; the remainder is reconstructed from the germline J gene. The V call is TRBV20-1, the J call TRBJ2-3; 16 positions match TRBD2. The junction had 11 bases not matched to a gene; V was cut back by 3 bases and J by 2 bases. Per germline, CDR1 DFQATT and CDR2 SNEGSKA (reference sequence). This CDR3 comprises 19 residues. This CDR3 reads CSASYSGLAGGPVTDTQYF. The CDR3 DNA, read in part, is TGCAGTGCTAGTTATTCGGGACTAGCGGGAGGGCCAGTCACAGATACG.

Regarding this clone: The read ends 3 residues early relative to the CDR3; the germline J gene fills the gap. This sequence joins TRBV5-1 and TRBJ1-1; D call uncertain. With 4 bases removed from V and 0 bases from J, the gap between germline ends came to 16 bases. CDR1 SGHRS and CDR2 YFSETQ come from the germline V gene. The CDR3 consists of 16 residues. Incomplete CDR3 DNA: TGCGCCAGCAGCCTACTAGCCGGGCCGATGAACACTGAA. Its translation is CASSLLAGPMNTE. The complete CDR3 protein is CASSLLAGPMNTEAFF.

On this clone itself: The read terminates 3 residues ahead of where the CDR3 ends, so the germline J gene completes it. This chain links TRBV6-2 or TRBV6-3 with TRBJ1-2, with TRBD1 as a possible D gene (6 bases). This CDR3 is 16 amino acids long. The V gene lost 4 bases and the J gene lost 6 bases, with 21 bases spanning the gap. CDR1 and CDR2 from the germline V gene are MNHEY and SVGEGT. The CDR3 region is CASSLGGANLQDGYTF. The CDR3 bases that were read are TGTGCCAGCAGTTTGGGGGGGGCTAACTTACAGGATGGC.

In regard to this clone: Read coverage stops 3 residues before the CDR3 terminus; the germline J gene supplies the remainder. The V gene is TRBV5-1, the J gene TRBJ2-2; 10 bases are a match to TRBD1. Germline-derived CDR1 and CDR2 are SGHRS and YFSETQ. CDR3 length: 14 amino acids. V shed 4 bases and J 5 bases; nucleotides not matched to a gene: 2. The covered CDR3 bases are TGCGCCAGCAGCCGGGACAGGGGAACCGGGGAG. Its protein product is CASSRDRGTGE. The complete CDR3 protein is CASSRDRGTGELFF.

Remarks on this clone: Read coverage stops 3 residues before the CDR3 terminus; the germline J gene supplies the remainder. The chain couples TRBV20-1 to TRBJ2-3, with 12 nucleotides matching TRBD2. Germline loops: CDR1 DFQATT, CDR2 SNEGSKA (reference sequence). Germline trimming cut 4 bases from V and 0 bases from J; bases unmatched to any gene: 5. The CDR3 extends over 16 amino acids. CDR3: CSATGLAGRSTDTQYF. CDR3 bases read: TGCAGTGCTACCGGACTAGCGGGGAGGAGCACAGATACG.

As for this clone: The CDR3 goes on 3 residues after the read ends, and that part is filled in from the germline J gene. The rearrangement links TRBV5-4 to TRBJ2-3; 8 positions agree with TRBD1. Germline trimming cut 4 bases from V and 3 bases from J; bases unmatched to any gene: 7. The CDR3 length is 15 residues. CDR1 is SGHNT and CDR2 is YYREEE in the germline V gene (reference sequence). This CDR3 reads CASSAGQGITDTQYF. The covered CDR3 bases are TGTGCCAGCAGCGCCGGACAGGGAATAACAGATACG.

Worth noting for this clone: The read ends 3 residues before the CDR3 terminus; that terminus is restored from the germline J gene. The chain carries TRBV7-3 and TRBJ2-5; 9 bases map to TRBD2. The CDR3 has 16 amino acids. V was clipped by 0 bases and J by 5 bases; unmatched bases: 7. Germline assignment: CDR1 SGHTA and CDR2 FQGTGA. CDR3 DNA (partial): TGTGCCAGCAGCTTAACCCCGGGACTAGCTGTGGAGACC. It is translated as CASSLTPGLAVET. The CDR3 as a whole reads CASSLTPGLAVETQYF.

Comments on this clone: The CDR3 extends 3 residues past the end of the read, so its final part is completed from the germline J gene. The chain joins TRBV4-1 to TRBJ2-2; the D is unclear. Germline assignment: CDR1 MGHRA and CDR2 YSYEKL. Deletions cut 4 bases from V and 3 bases from J, with 9 bases between. The CDR3 spans 14 residues. This CDR3 reads CASSLQEHTGELFF. CDR3 bases read: TGCGCCAGCAGCCTGCAGGAACACACCGGGGAG.

Regarding this clone: Read data end 3 residues before the CDR3 end; the end is taken from the germline J gene. This chain joins TRBV5-1 and TRBJ2-7, with TRBD2 as a possible D gene (5 bases). The germline V gene has CDR1 SGHRS and CDR2 YFSETQ. This CDR3 comprises 14 residues. V lost 2 bases, J lost 0 bases, and 9 bases lay in between. The CDR3 reads CASSFTGSSYEQYF. The covered CDR3 bases are TGCGCCAGCAGCTTTACGGGGAGCTCCTACGAG.

As for this clone: The read ends 3 residues shy of where the CDR3 ends; the end is completed using the germline J gene. The rearrangement links TRBV13 to TRBJ2-6; D might be TRBD1 or TRBD2, each matching 5 bases. The CDR3 has 17 residues. The germline V gene encodes CDR1 PRHDT and CDR2 FYEKMQ (reference sequence). Trimming removed 6 bases at V and 1 base at J, with 16 bases between. CDR3 protein: CASSIEGWSSGANVLTF. The sequenced part of the CDR3 DNA is TGTGCCAGCAGTATCGAGGGGTGGAGTTCTGGGGCCAACGTC.

CDR3 bases read: TGCAGTGCCAGACAGGGTGAAAGTTCACCG. This sequence encodes CSARQGESSP. The entire CDR3 is CSARQGESSPLFF. The chain joins TRBV20-1 to TRBJ2-2, with TRBD1 matching over 7 bases. The CDR3 extends 3 residues past the end of the read, so its final part is completed from the germline J gene. Germline lookup yields CDR1 DFQATT and CDR2 SNEGSKA (reference sequence). CDR3 length equals 13 residues.

The chain's CDR3 is CASSLGQGIYDYGYTF. The sequenced CDR3 bases are TGCGCCAGCAGCTTGGGACAGGGTATTTATGACTATGGC. The chain links TRBV5-1 to TRBJ1-2; 7 bases agree with TRBD1. The read finishes 3 residues shy of the CDR3 end, and the germline J gene is used to complete it. Germline CDR1 reads SGHRS; CDR2 reads YFSETQ. This CDR3 region has 16 residues. The V and J ends lost 0 bases and 3 bases, in that order; junction bases with no gene match: 8.

The CDR3 here is CASSVDVENIQYF. Incomplete CDR3 DNA: TGTGCCAGCAGCGTAGATGTAGAAAACATT. The rearrangement joins TRBV9 to TRBJ2-4; D gene unclear. The CDR3 end is not reached by the read, which stops 3 residues before it; the germline J gene fills it in. Trimming took 0 bases from V and 5 from J, leaving 6 bases between them. The V gene's germline CDR1 is SGDLS and CDR2 YYNGEE. The CDR3 is 13 amino acids.

Turning to this clone: The read is 3 residues too short to cover the CDR3 end, so that end is filled in from the germline J gene. J is TRBJ2-4 and V is TRBV19, with 7 bases lining up with TRBD1. Germline-derived CDR1 and CDR2 are LNHDA and SQIVND (reference sequence). The CDR3 spans 14 residues. J lost 9 bases, V lost 1 base, and 6 bases had no gene match. CDR3 DNA (partial): TGTGCCAGTAGTATAGCGGGCCGGGACAGCATT. This sequence encodes CASSIAGRDSI. The full CDR3 protein reads CASSIAGRDSIQYF.

The CDR3 loop reads CSARDNPGNTIYF. The sequenced part of the CDR3 DNA is TGCAGTGCGCGGGACAACCCTGGAAACACC. This sequence joins TRBV20-1 and TRBJ1-3; D is possibly TRBD1 (6 bases). The CDR3 end falls 3 residues outside the read, so it is completed with the germline J gene. Trimming left V 6 bases short and J 2 bases short, with 11 bases between. Germline V CDR1 and CDR2: DFQATT, SNEGSKA (reference sequence). The CDR3 contains 13 residues.

On this clone itself: The read is 3 residues too short to cover the CDR3 end, so that end is filled in from the germline J gene. The chain is built from TRBV20-1 and TRBJ2-2, with 10 bases aligning to TRBD2. Germline assignment: CDR1 DFQATT and CDR2 SNEGSKA (reference sequence). V dropped 2 bases and J dropped 7; count of bases not matched to a gene: 10. The CDR3 is 16 amino acids. The CDR3 DNA, read in part, is TGCAGTGCTAGATCTCTAGCGGGAGCATCTGGCGGGGAG. This sequence encodes CSARSLAGASGGE. Given in full, the CDR3 is CSARSLAGASGGELFF.

CDR3 bases read: TGTGCCAGCAGTGTTAGGGGCCACGAG. It yields the protein CASSVRGHE. From start to end, the CDR3 is CASSVRGHEQYF. The chain employs TRBV6-1 and TRBJ2-7; TRBD1 is a possible D gene (5 bases). Read coverage stops 3 residues before the CDR3 terminus; the germline J gene supplies the remainder. The germline V gene encodes CDR1 MNHNS and CDR2 SASEGT. Trimming removed 4 bases from V and 5 bases from J, with 9 bases in between. The CDR3 runs 12 residues.

A remark on this clone: The read comes to an end 3 residues before the CDR3 does, leaving the germline J gene to fill in the end. The chain uses TRBV30 and TRBJ1-5; D remains unclear. The length of the CDR3 is 12 residues. CDR1 is GTSNPN and CDR2 is SVGIG in the germline V gene (reference sequence). Trimming pared 4 bases from V and 7 bases from J, leaving 11 bases between. Partial CDR3 DNA: TGTGCCTGGATTCATTCAAGGCAGCCC. It specifies CAWIHSRQP. The full CDR3 sequence reads CAWIHSRQPQHF.

To note about this clone: The CDR3 extends 3 residues past the end of the read, so its final part is completed from the germline J gene. The chain employs TRBV5-4 and TRBJ1-3; weak D call: TRBD1 (5 bases). Germline V lookup: CDR1 SGHNT, CDR2 YYREEE (reference sequence). The CDR3 length is 14 residues. Trimming shortened V by 4 bases and J by 2 bases, and 10 bases separated the two germline ends. The part of the CDR3 DNA that was read is TGTGCCAGCAGCGTAGGGGTTCCTGGAAACACC. This encodes CASSVGVPGNT. The whole CDR3 sequence is CASSVGVPGNTIYF. Looking up the rest from reference TRBV5-4 and TRBJ1-3 gives the full variable domain: ETGVTQSPTHLIKTRGQQVTLRCSSQSGHNTVSWYQQALGQGPQFIFQYYREEENGRGNFPPRFSGLQFPNYSSELNVNALELDDSALYLCASSVGVPGNTIYFGEGSWLTVV.

The CDR3 loop is CASPCRDSSRLNYGYTF. The sequenced part of the CDR3 DNA is TGCGCCAGCCCTTGCCGGGACTCGTCCCGTCTAAACTATGGC. The V and J genes are TRBV5-1 and TRBJ1-2; possible D gene TRBD1, 5 bases. From the germline J gene comes the end of the CDR3, since the read stops 3 residues before it. The germline V gene encodes CDR1 SGHRS and CDR2 YFSETQ. This CDR3 contains 17 residues. Trimming removed 7 bases from V and 2 bases from J, with 24 bases in between.

The CDR3: CASTRTGSEKLFF. CDR3 bases read: TGTGCCAGCACCCGGACAGGGAGTGAAAAA. This rearrangement joins TRBV2 to TRBJ1-4; 8 bases line up with TRBD1. The read stops 3 residues short of the end of the CDR3; the missing end is completed from the germline J gene. CDR3 length: 13 amino acids. Trimming at V came to 7 bases and at J to 7 bases, leaving 5 bases not matched to a gene. Germline assignment: CDR1 SNHLY and CDR2 FYNNEI.

In the case of this clone: The read terminates 3 residues before the CDR3 end, so the remaining end is supplied by the germline J gene. This chain connects TRBV5-6 to TRBJ2-7; D ambiguous. There are 12 residues in the CDR3. The germline V gene encodes CDR1 SGHDT and CDR2 YYEEEE. V was shortened by 0 bases and J by 2 bases, with 3 bases between the two germline ends. The DNA read from the CDR3 is TGTGCCAGCAGCTTGGTTACCTACGAG. The encoded protein is CASSLVTYE. The full CDR3 protein reads CASSLVTYEQYF.

A remark on this clone: The sequence runs out 3 residues before the end of the CDR3; the remainder is reconstructed from the germline J gene. The sample carries other DNA sequences with the same CDR3. The chain couples TRBV6-2 or TRBV6-3 to TRBJ1-3, with TRBD1 matching over 7 bases. J lost 2 bases, V lost 6 bases, and 1 base had no gene match. Germline V gene sequence: CDR1 MNHEY, CDR2 SVGEGT. This CDR3 region has 13 residues. The CDR3 loop reads CASRTGPGNTIYF. The covered CDR3 bases are TGTGCCAGCAGGACAGGGCCTGGAAACACC.

Incomplete CDR3 DNA: TGCGCCAGCAGCTTGGAGGGGGACACCTTCACAGATACG. This sequence encodes CASSLEGDTFTDT. The whole CDR3 region reads CASSLEGDTFTDTQYF. The chain couples TRBV5-1 to TRBJ2-3, with a weak D call TRBD1 (6 bases). The read finishes 3 residues shy of the CDR3 end, and the germline J gene is used to complete it. Trimming pared 0 bases from V and 2 bases from J, leaving 13 bases between. The CDR3 is 16 amino acids. Germline V gene data show CDR1 as SGHRS and CDR2 as YFSETQ. Filled out from reference TRBV5-1 and TRBJ2-3, the complete variable domain reads KAGVTQTPRYLIKTRGQQVTLSCSPISGHRSVSWYQQTPGQGLQFLFEYFSETQRNKGNFPGRFSGRQFSNSRSEMNVSTLELGDSALYLCASSLEGDTFTDTQYFGPGTRLTVL.

Worth noting for this clone: Sequencing ends 3 residues short of the CDR3 end; the germline J gene provides the rest. The chain recombines TRBV9 with TRBJ2-2, with 9 nucleotides matching TRBD2. This CDR3 is 17 amino acids long. From germline, CDR1 is SGDLS and CDR2 YYNGEE. V was pared by 3 bases and J by 0 bases, with 6 bases of the junction left unmatched. Incomplete CDR3 DNA: TGTGCCAGCAGCGCCGGACTAGCGTTCGCGAACACCGGGGAG. This gives the protein CASSAGLAFANTGE. The CDR3 reads in full as CASSAGLAFANTGELFF. The variable domain in full, with the rest retrieved from reference TRBV9 and TRBJ2-2, is DSGVTQTPKHLITATGQRVTLRCSPRSGDLSVYWYQQSLDQGLQFLIQYYNGEERAKGNILERFSAQQFPDLHSELNLSSLELGDSALYFCASSAGLAFANTGELFFGEGSRLTVL.

As for this clone: The read comes to an end 3 residues before the CDR3 does, leaving the germline J gene to fill in the end. The chain carries TRBV7-2 and TRBJ2-3; 10 positions agree with TRBD2. The CDR3 loop spans 15 amino acids. Germline assignment: CDR1 SGHTA and CDR2 FQGNSA. Trimming at V came to 5 bases and at J to 1 base, leaving 3 bases not matched to a gene. Incomplete CDR3 DNA: TGTGCCAGCAGCCCCCTAGCGGGGGGCACAGATACG. Its protein product is CASSPLAGGTDT. The full CDR3 protein reads CASSPLAGGTDTQYF.

On this clone: The CDR3 goes on 3 residues after the read ends, and that part is filled in from the germline J gene. The rearrangement joins TRBV5-6 to TRBJ2-5; the D is unclear. The V end was cut by 1 base, the J end by 0 bases, with 7 bases between. The germline V gene has CDR1 SGHDT and CDR2 YYEEEE. The CDR3 has 14 amino acids. The DNA read from the CDR3 is TGTGCCAGCAGCTTGTGGGCATACCAAGAGACC. Translating gives CASSLWAYQET. The full CDR3 reads CASSLWAYQETQYF.

Note on this clone: The CDR3 is cut off 3 residues early in the read; its end comes from the germline J gene. The chain couples TRBV20-1 to TRBJ1-1; the D gene is possibly TRBD1 (6 bases). V was cut by 3 bases and J by 4 bases, with 9 bases left in between. The CDR3 consists of 12 residues. Germline V CDR1 and CDR2: DFQATT, SNEGSKA (reference sequence). The chain's CDR3 is CSARTQGTEAFF. The covered CDR3 bases are TGCAGTGCTAGGACACAGGGCACTGAA.

Regarding this clone: The CDR3 is cut off 3 residues early in the read; its end comes from the germline J gene. This chain connects TRBV20-1 to TRBJ1-6; D is undetermined. This CDR3 comprises 12 residues. Looked up from germline, CDR1 is DFQATT and CDR2 is SNEGSKA (reference sequence). The germline V and J ends were trimmed by 6 bases and 9 bases, with 12 bases remaining between them. CDR3 bases read: TGCAGTGCGACTCAATCCGGTTCACCC. It specifies CSATQSGSP. The full CDR3 protein is CSATQSGSPLHF.

Details on this clone: Read data end 3 residues before the CDR3 end; the end is taken from the germline J gene. The chain uses TRBV7-2 and TRBJ1-2; D unclear. In germline, CDR1 is SGHTA, CDR2 FQGNSA. CDR3 length: 14 amino acids. The CDR3 here is CASSPLSGTYDYTF. CDR3 DNA (partial): TGTGCCAGCAGCCCCCTGAGCGGCACCTACGAC.